These 31 T cell receptor beta chains originate from one sample sequenced in a study of early T cells in non-severe SARS-CoV-2 infection (dated by TCRdb to about 2021). Library method: 5' RACE. The listed sequencing device is NextSeq 500. TCRdb reran the public reads through fastp at Q25 and MiXCR, keeping productive beta chains. One record per CDR3 amino acid sequence lists the most common genes and DNA. This sample gives 80,000 to 100,000 distinct CDR3 sequences in total; 13% to 15% of them show up just once. Roughly 7% of the sample is in the top ten clones. The sequencing sample was made of whole blood. Receptors originate from an adult who was a healthcare worker with PCR-confirmed SARS-CoV-2 infection or an uninfected control (not recorded which).

The V call is TRBV7-3, the J call TRBJ2-2; D assignment may be TRBD1 or TRBD2 (5 bases each). The germline V and J ends were trimmed by 5 bases and 8 bases, with 21 bases remaining between them. Germline assignment: CDR1 SGHTA and CDR2 FQGTGA. The CDR3 loop spans 16 amino acids. The DNA of the CDR3 is TGTGCCAGCAGCCAACCGAGGGGCGGCCTGACGGGGGAGCTGTTTTTT. It is translated as CASSQPRGGLTGELFF. Based on the CDR3 plus reference TRBV7-3 and TRBJ2-2, the full variable domain is GAGVSQTPSNKVTEKGKYVELRCDPISGHTALYWYRQSLGQGPEFLIYFQGTGAADDSGLPNDRFFAVRPEGSVSTLKIQRTERGDSAVYLCASSQPRGGLTGELFFGEGSRLTVL.

The chain uses TRBV7-9 and TRBJ1-1; D not resolved. The V and J ends lost 5 bases and 0 bases respectively, with 13 bases between them. Germline loops: CDR1 SEHNR, CDR2 FQNEAQ (reference sequence). CDR3 length: 15 residues. This chain's CDR3 is CASSASQLVNTEAFF. For the CDR3, the DNA is TGTGCCAGCAGCGCTTCACAGTTAGTGAACACTGAAGCTTTCTTT.

The sample holds many counts of this clonotype. The chain joins TRBV7-9 to TRBJ2-1, with 7 bases fitting TRBD1. The germline CDR1 and CDR2 sequences are SEHNR and FQNEAQ (reference sequence). With V trimmed by 4 bases and J by 0 bases, 9 bases remained unmatched. The CDR3 covers 17 residues. DNA of the CDR3: TGTGCCAGCAGCTCAACCGGGACAGTGAGCTCCTACAATGAGCAGTTCTTC. Residues: CASSSTGTVSSYNEQFF.

This clonotype was detected a few times. The rearrangement uses TRBV7-2 and TRBJ1-4; possible D gene TRBD1, 5 bases. Germline assignment: CDR1 SGHTA and CDR2 FQGNSA. V was trimmed by 4 bases and J by 8 bases, leaving 29 bases between them. The CDR3 runs to 19 residues. DNA of the CDR3: TGTGCCAGCAGCTACATTGTAGTCGGGACGGGATCCCCTGGGGAAAAACTGTTTTTT. Protein: CASSYIVVGTGSPGEKLFF.

This clonotype was seen a handful of times. The V call is TRBV27, the J call TRBJ2-6, with D possibly being TRBD1 or TRBD2 (5 bases each). From germline, CDR1 is MNHEY and CDR2 SMNVEV (reference sequence). The V gene lost 0 bases and the J gene lost 0 bases, with 9 bases spanning the gap. CDR3 size: 17 residues. As DNA, the CDR3 is TGTGCCAGCAGTTTATCGGGGGACGGCTCTGGGGCCAACGTCCTGACTTTC. It translates to CASSLSGDGSGANVLTF.

The chain links TRBV7-9 to TRBJ2-1, with D perhaps assigned TRBD1 or TRBD2 (6 bases each). The V gene's germline CDR1 is SEHNR and CDR2 FQNEAQ (reference sequence). CDR3 length: 14 amino acids. Trimming removed 8 bases from V and 16 bases from J, with 27 bases in between. Here the CDR3 reads CASGEGGDSYTLFF. CDR3 nucleotide sequence: TGTGCCAGCGGCGAGGGGGGCGACTCGTACACCTTATTCTTC.

This chain links TRBV20-1 with TRBJ2-3; 9 nucleotides line up with TRBD1. Germline assignment: CDR1 DFQATT and CDR2 SNEGSKA (reference sequence). The CDR3 covers 15 residues. V lost 5 bases, J lost 9 bases, and 15 bases stayed unmatched. CDR3 sequence (DNA): TGCAGTGCTCCGCCCGAGACAGGGGGTCCCGACACGCAGTATTTT. It encodes CSAPPETGGPDTQYF.

This clonotype was found a few times. The CDR3: CSARPSQDYTDTQYF. DNA for the CDR3: TGCAGTGCTAGGCCCTCCCAGGACTACACAGATACGCAGTATTTT. V usage is TRBV20-1 and J usage is TRBJ2-3; the D gene is possibly TRBD2 (6 bases). The CDR3 consists of 15 residues. Germline CDR1 and CDR2: DFQATT and SNEGSKA (reference sequence). V lost 3 bases and J lost 2, with 15 bases in between.

The V call is TRBV12-3 or TRBV12-4, the J call TRBJ2-5; TRBD1 matches at 9 bases. The CDR3 has 12 amino acids. Trimming cost V 6 bases and J 9 bases; bases outside gene matches: 5. The CDR3 reads CASSRQGEAQYF. DNA of the CDR3: TGTGCCAGCAGCAGACAGGGGGAGGCCCAGTACTTC.

This clonotype was observed at least ten times. The chain combines TRBV28 with TRBJ2-1; 7 nucleotides match TRBD1. CDR1 MDHEN and CDR2 SYDVKM come from the germline V gene. The CDR3 has 14 residues. Trimming took 1 base from V and 7 from J; bases not matched to a gene: 4. This CDR3 is CASSLSGTENEQFF. The CDR3, as DNA: TGTGCCAGCAGTTTATCTGGGACAGAAAATGAGCAGTTCTTC.

V gene TRBV19 combines with J gene TRBJ2-1; D unclear. Trimming stripped 7 bases from V and 4 bases from J, with 17 bases between. The CDR3 sequence is 15 residues long. Per germline, CDR1 LNHDA and CDR2 SQIVND (reference sequence). The CDR3 nucleotides read TGTGCCAGTAAACCAAGCCAGATGGGGTACAATGAGCAGTTCTTC. It is translated as CASKPSQMGYNEQFF.

This clonotype was seen a handful of times. The chain uses TRBV7-9 and TRBJ1-4; D gene ambiguous. The CDR3 is 13 residues long. V shed 5 bases and J shed 8 bases, with 12 bases lying between them. The germline V gene has CDR1 SEHNR and CDR2 FQNEAQ (reference sequence). The CDR3 here is CASSRPRGEKLFF. The CDR3 coding sequence is TGTGCCAGCAGCCGTCCCCGAGGGGAAAAACTGTTTTTT.

There are a few counts of this clonotype. This chain connects TRBV3-1 to TRBJ2-1, with D tentatively TRBD1 (5 bases). The CDR3 is 14 residues long. V was shortened by 4 bases and J by 3 bases, with 10 bases between the two germline ends. CDR1 is LGHDT and CDR2 is YNNKEL in the germline V gene (reference sequence). The CDR3 here is CASSRQDNYNEQFF. The DNA for the CDR3 is TGTGCCAGCAGCCGCCAGGACAACTACAATGAGCAGTTCTTC.

The chain carries TRBV5-5 and TRBJ2-3; D is undetermined. The CDR3 covers 16 residues. V was shortened by 1 base and J by 8 bases, with 20 bases between the two germline ends. In germline, CDR1 is SGHKS, CDR2 YYEKEE (reference sequence). DNA for the CDR3: TGTGCCAGCAGCTTGACGTTACACGTAAAGGATGGTACGCAGTATTTT. The encoded protein is CASSLTLHVKDGTQYF.

This clonotype was seen a few times. V and J are TRBV20-1 and TRBJ2-1; a possible D gene is TRBD2 (6 bases). Per germline, CDR1 DFQATT and CDR2 SNEGSKA (reference sequence). V was shortened by 6 bases and J by 8 bases, with 17 bases between the two germline ends. The CDR3 spans 13 residues. The CDR3, as DNA: TGCAGTGCAGGGGCTTCTAGCGACCATGAGCAGTTCTTC. Its protein product is CSAGASSDHEQFF.

This clonotype has just one count. At one end, the junction sequence differs from germline, possibly due to a read error. This chain uses TRBV14 with TRBJ2-2, with D hard to call. The CDR3 length is 15 residues. Looked up from germline, CDR1 is SGHDN and CDR2 is FVKESK. The chain's CDR3 is CASCQVTSLGGELFF. In nucleotides, the CDR3 is TGTGCCAGCTGCCAAGTAACTTCTCTAGGCGGGGAGCTGTTTTTT.

This clonotype was seen more than once but under ten times. V is TRBV6-5 and J is TRBJ1-3; perhaps TRBD1 as D (5 bases). Per germline, CDR1 MNHEY and CDR2 SVGAGI. CDR3 length: 12 amino acids. Trimming took 5 bases from V and 9 from J, leaving 11 bases between them. This CDR3 is CASSTAGSTIYF. The DNA for the CDR3 is TGTGCCAGCAGTACAGCAGGGAGCACCATATATTTT.

This clonotype was picked up a small number of times. J is TRBJ1-3 and V is TRBV18; a possible D gene is TRBD1 (5 bases). The V end lost 3 bases, the J end lost 2 bases, and 29 bases lay between the germline ends. Per germline, CDR1 KGHSH and CDR2 LQKENI. This CDR3 has 21 amino acids. Here the CDR3 DNA reads TGTGCCAGCTCACCGGATGACTTCCTCAGGGACCTGATTCACGCTGGAAACACCATATATTTT. This encodes CASSPDDFLRDLIHAGNTIYF.

The V gene is TRBV6-1, the J gene TRBJ2-3, with D maybe TRBD2 (5 bases). Trimming cost V 6 bases and J 5 bases, with 9 bases left between them. Germline lookup yields CDR1 MNHNS and CDR2 SASEGT. The CDR3 contains 12 residues. The CDR3 bases are TGTGCCAGCAGCTTGGGAGAAGATACGCAGTATTTT. Its translation: CASSLGEDTQYF.

Remarks on this clonotype: One end of the junction fails to match germline, which may point to a read error. The chain is built from TRBV23-1 and TRBJ2-1; D is unresolved. TRBV23-1 qualifies as an ORF whose function is uncertain. The CDR3 is made up of 14 amino acids. The chain's CDR3 is CASSHPSSYNEQFF. CDR3 DNA sequence: TGTGCCAGCAGTCACCCTAGCTCCTACAATGAGCAGTTCTTC.

This clonotype was seen many times. The chain uses TRBV6-5 and TRBJ2-2, with D perhaps matching TRBD2 (5 bases). Trimming cost V 0 bases and J 0 bases, with 8 bases left between them. The CDR3 is made up of 16 amino acids. Germline V lookup: CDR1 MNHEY, CDR2 SVGAGI. CDR3 bases: TGTGCCAGCAGTTACTCCCCGGGGTCGAACACCGGGGAGCTGTTTTTT. Its translation is CASSYSPGSNTGELFF.

This clonotype occurred a few times. The genes are TRBV7-9 and TRBJ2-2; D remains unclear. Germline loops: CDR1 SEHNR, CDR2 FQNEAQ (reference sequence). This CDR3 spans 14 amino acids. Trimming took 5 bases from V and 2 from J, leaving 9 bases between them. CDR3 sequence: CASSPPSNTGELFF. The CDR3 DNA follows: TGTGCCAGCAGCCCACCCTCCAACACCGGGGAGCTGTTTTTT.

About this clonotype: One base away lies a much larger clone, so this may be a sequencing read error. The conserved phenylalanine or tryptophan is not found at the CDR3 terminus, so this likely reflects a read error. V usage is TRBV12-3 or TRBV12-4 and J usage is TRBJ1-1; D remains ambiguous. The V end lost 6 bases, the J end lost 1 base, and 9 bases lay between the germline ends. The CDR3 runs to 13 residues. The CDR3: CASSPPENTEAFL. DNA for the CDR3: TGTGCCAGCAGCCCCCCCGAGAACACTGAAGCTTTCTTA.

This clonotype was detected many times. J is TRBJ2-3 and V is TRBV10-3, with 8 bases that match TRBD2. Trimming at V came to 10 bases and at J to 2 bases, leaving 8 bases not matched to a gene. The CDR3 has 14 amino acids. Germline V gene data show CDR1 as ENHRY and CDR2 as SYGVKD. The CDR3 region has the DNA TGTGCCACCATTCGGGGGGGAAACACAGATACGCAGTATTTT. It codes for CATIRGGNTDTQYF.

The sample holds many counts of this clonotype. The chain combines TRBV9 with TRBJ1-5; D perhaps matches TRBD1 (5 bases). The germline V and J ends were trimmed by 3 bases and 5 bases, with 9 bases remaining between them. Looked up from germline, CDR1 is SGDLS and CDR2 is YYNGEE. CDR3 length: 13 amino acids. The DNA for the CDR3 is TGTGCCAGCAGCGCATCGACAGATCAGCCCCAGCATTTT. Its protein product is CASSASTDQPQHF. Full variable domain (rest looked up from reference TRBV9 and TRBJ1-5): DSGVTQTPKHLITATGQRVTLRCSPRSGDLSVYWYQQSLDQGLQFLIQYYNGEERAKGNILERFSAQQFPDLHSELNLSSLELGDSALYFCASSASTDQPQHFGDGTRLSIL.

This clonotype was seen more than once but under ten times. This rearrangement joins TRBV20-1 to TRBJ1-1; D not resolved. The V end lost 7 bases, the J end lost 0 bases, and 15 bases lay between the germline ends. Germline CDR1 DFQATT, CDR2 SNEGSKA (reference sequence). This CDR3 has 14 amino acids. The CDR3 DNA follows: TGCAGTGTTTCCCAAGCCCTCATGAACACTGAAGCTTTCTTT. Protein product: CSVSQALMNTEAFF.

This clonotype was counted only a few times. The chain has TRBV5-6 and TRBJ1-1, with D unclear. V lost 3 bases to trimming and J lost 2 bases, with 14 bases between them. Germline CDR1 reads SGHDT; CDR2 reads YYEEEE. The length of the CDR3 is 15 residues. This CDR3 reads CASSSFHWFNTEAFF. CDR3 nucleotide sequence: TGTGCCAGCAGCTCGTTTCATTGGTTTAACACTGAAGCTTTCTTT.

The chain has TRBV5-6 and TRBJ1-1; 7 bases fit TRBD1. CDR1 and CDR2 (germline): SGHDT, YYEEEE. The CDR3 runs 15 residues. Trimming at V came to 0 bases and at J to 0 bases, leaving 2 bases not matched to a gene. The CDR3 DNA reads as TGTGCCAGCAGCTTGGGGGACAGACTGAACACTGAAGCTTTCTTT. Residues: CASSLGDRLNTEAFF.

The genes are TRBV28 and TRBJ1-2; D is possibly TRBD1 (5 bases). CDR3 length equals 14 residues. CDR1 is MDHEN, CDR2 SYDVKM, per germline. Trimming took off 2 bases at V and 4 bases at J, with 11 bases between the two ends. The CDR3 DNA follows: TGTGCCAGCAGTTTACTTAGACAGCCCTATGGCTACACCTTC. This translates into CASSLLRQPYGYTF.

In this sample, this clonotype turned up many times. The chain joins TRBV19 to TRBJ2-1; D gene ambiguous. Per the germline V gene, CDR1 is LNHDA and CDR2 is SQIVND (reference sequence). The CDR3 length is 16 residues. Trimming left V 4 bases short and J 5 bases short, with 18 bases between. The CDR3 nucleotides read TGTGCCAGTAGTACCCCCTCGCCAAGATTGAACAATGAGCAGTTCTTC. It yields the protein CASSTPSPRLNNEQFF.

The gene calls are TRBV27 and TRBJ1-5; D is unclear. The V end lost 2 bases, the J end lost 0 bases, and 8 bases lay between the germline ends. Germline V gives CDR1 MNHEY, CDR2 SMNVEV (reference sequence). This CDR3 contains 15 residues. CDR3 loop: CASSLTVNSNQPQHF. The CDR3 nucleotides are TGTGCCAGCAGTTTAACCGTGAATAGCAATCAGCCCCAGCATTTT.